These 20 T cell receptor beta chains share one sample of origin, sequenced in a study of blood T cells in healthy people across ages. A J-beta primer mix and a sample-barcoded 5' primer were used in a second PCR of roughly 6 to 11 cycles. TCRdb called the 5' RACE reads again in MiXCR, with one record for every CDR3 protein. The table lists about 800,000 distinct CDR3 sequences, roughly 25% of them singletons. This same sample was also taken into another study, of T cells of mothers and their children.

Material for sequencing was blood. The source is a boy aged 5-17 years in good health.

There are a few counts of this clonotype. This chain links TRBV18 with TRBJ2-3, with 12 positions matching TRBD2. J was trimmed by 3 bases and V by 5 bases; bases with no gene match: 3. CDR1 and CDR2 from the germline V gene are KGHSH and LQKENI. CDR3 length: 15 amino acids. In nucleotides, the CDR3 is TGTGCCAGCTCAACAGGACTAGCGGGAACAGATACGCAGTATTTT. It codes for CASSTGLAGTDTQYF. Filled out from reference TRBV18 and TRBJ2-3, the complete variable domain reads NAGVMQNPRHLVRRRGQEARLRCSPMKGHSHVYWYRQLPEEGLKFMVYLQKENIIDESGMPKERFSAEFPKEGPSILRIQQVVRGDSAAYFCASSTGLAGTDTQYFGPGTRLTVL.

The rearrangement uses TRBV5-1 and TRBJ2-1; no clear D. V was shortened by 2 bases and J by 9 bases, with 12 bases between the two germline ends. Germline assignment: CDR1 SGHRS and CDR2 YFSETQ. The CDR3 consists of 13 residues. DNA for the CDR3: TGCGCCAGCAGCTTCTTTGGCAGCAGTGAGCAGTTCTTC. The encoded protein is CASSFFGSSEQFF.

This clonotype was seen many times. J is TRBJ2-1 and V is TRBV5-5; 7 bases are a match to TRBD1. The DNA end favors TRBJ2-5, so the J call may be wrong. The CDR3 spans 14 residues. CDR1 is SGHKS, CDR2 YYEKEE, per germline (reference sequence). Here the CDR3 reads CASSRRGQQETQYF. The CDR3 region has the DNA TGTGCCAGCAGCCGACGGGGACAGCAAGAGACCCAGTACTTC.

The chain joins TRBV7-8 to TRBJ1-5; TRBD1 might be the D (6 bases). The CDR3 length is 15 residues. Per the germline V gene, CDR1 is SGHVS and CDR2 is FQNEAQ. V was cut by 3 bases and J by 1 base, with 10 bases left in between. The CDR3 DNA sequence: TGTGCCAGCAGCTTTCGCGGGGGCAGCAATCAGCCCCAGCATTTT. Residues: CASSFRGGSNQPQHF.

CDR3 bases: TGCAGCGTTGAGTCGGGGCAGGGGGCTTGGGATGAGCAGTTCTTC. Translating gives CSVESGQGAWDEQFF. The chain uses TRBV29-1 and TRBJ2-1; 8 bases agree with TRBD1. The CDR3 runs 15 residues. The germline CDR1 and CDR2 sequences are SQVTM and ANQGSEA. V trimming: 3 bases; J trimming: 8 bases; junction bases outside the gene matches: 12.

This clonotype has a handful of counts. The chain carries TRBV18 and TRBJ1-6; D is ambiguous. The CDR3 runs 14 residues. The V gene lost 2 bases and the J gene lost 4 bases, with 6 bases spanning the gap. CDR1 and CDR2 (germline): KGHSH, LQKENI. CDR3 coding DNA: TGTGCCAGCTCACCAGTGGATTATAATTCACCCCTCCACTTT. The encoded protein is CASSPVDYNSPLHF.

The chain joins TRBV6-6 to TRBJ2-3; 12 nucleotides match TRBD2. Germline trimming cut 6 bases from V and 4 bases from J; bases unmatched to any gene: 5. The CDR3 contains 15 residues. Germline V gives CDR1 MNHNY, CDR2 SVGAGI (reference sequence). The CDR3 DNA is TGTGCCAGCAGCCCTAGCGGGAGGGGGGCAGATACGCAGTATTTT. Protein sequence: CASSPSGRGADTQYF.

There are a few counts of this clonotype. The V call is TRBV14, the J call TRBJ2-3; 7 positions match TRBD1. V was clipped by 4 bases and J by 7 bases; unmatched bases: 14. Germline V gene data show CDR1 as SGHDN and CDR2 as FVKESK. CDR3 size: 16 residues. The CDR3 loop is CASSPRGQLDPYTQYF. CDR3 nucleotides: TGTGCCAGCAGCCCCAGGGGACAGCTAGACCCCTATACGCAGTATTTT.

V gene TRBV27 combines with J gene TRBJ2-4; a possible D gene is TRBD1 (5 bases). The CDR3 totals 14 residues. Germline CDR1 reads MNHEY; CDR2 reads SMNVEV (reference sequence). Trimming left V 6 bases short and J 4 bases short, with 13 bases between. The CDR3 region has the DNA TGTGCCAGCAGCCCAGTGGACAAGAAAAACATTCAGTACTTC. Its protein is CASSPVDKKNIQYF.

The chain has TRBV7-6 and TRBJ1-1; 8 bases align to TRBD1. Per germline, CDR1 SGHVS and CDR2 FNYEAQ. J gave up 1 base and V 5 bases, and 6 bases lay outside the gene matches. This CDR3 has 15 amino acids. CDR3 coding DNA: TGTGCCAGCAGCCGCTCCGGGACAGGGAACACTGAAGCTTTCTTT. It yields the protein CASSRSGTGNTEAFF.

This chain links TRBV7-8 with TRBJ2-3; 12 positions match TRBD2. The CDR3 runs to 16 residues. CDR1 SGHVS and CDR2 FQNEAQ come from the germline V gene. Trimming removed 5 bases from V and 6 bases from J; junction bases left unmatched: 9. This CDR3 reads CASSRFTSGGRDTQYF. In DNA form, the CDR3 reads TGTGCCAGCAGCCGGTTTACTAGCGGGGGGAGGGATACGCAGTATTTT.

This clonotype has a handful of counts. V usage is TRBV12-3 or TRBV12-4 and J usage is TRBJ2-5; TRBD2 is a possible D gene (5 bases). Trimming left V 4 bases short and J 3 bases short, with 9 bases between. This CDR3 comprises 13 residues. The CDR3 sequence: CASSWVEEETQYF. The CDR3 bases are TGTGCCAGCAGTTGGGTGGAGGAAGAGACCCAGTACTTC.

This sequence joins TRBV6-1 and TRBJ2-7; D possibly matches TRBD1 or TRBD2 (5 bases each). Matching the DNA end better, TRBJ2-5 makes the J call doubtful. The CDR3 spans 13 residues. From germline, CDR1 is MNHNS and CDR2 SASEGT. Written as DNA, the CDR3 is TGTGCCAGCAGAACAACCTGGGGGGAGACCCAGTACTTC. Its translation is CASRTTWGETQYF.

This chain links TRBV29-1 with TRBJ1-6, with 9 bases lining up with TRBD1. Per germline, CDR1 SQVTM and CDR2 ANQGSEA. Losses at the gene ends were 6 bases for V and 10 bases for J; bases not matched to a gene: 10. CDR3 size: 14 residues. CDR3 amino acids: CSVRDRAAGSPLHF. The CDR3 DNA reads TGCAGCGTCCGGGACAGGGCCGCGGGATCACCCCTCCACTTT.

This clonotype has a handful of counts. The V call is TRBV6-2 or TRBV6-3, the J call TRBJ2-1, with D perhaps TRBD2 (5 bases). Germline V gives CDR1 MNHEY, CDR2 SVGEGT. V was trimmed by 8 bases and J by 9 bases, leaving 23 bases between them. The CDR3 is made up of 15 amino acids. The CDR3 is CASSERGVPGGEQFF. CDR3 DNA sequence: TGTGCCAGCTCAGAACGGGGAGTTCCCGGCGGTGAGCAGTTCTTC.

The chain links TRBV6-6 to TRBJ1-5; tentatively, D is TRBD1 (5 bases). Germline values: CDR1 MNHNY, CDR2 SVGAGI (reference sequence). The CDR3 runs 14 residues. Trimming left V 4 bases short and J 1 base short, with 8 bases between. For the CDR3, the DNA is TGTGCCAGCAGTTGGGACGAGAGCAATCAGCCCCAGCATTTT. Its translation: CASSWDESNQPQHF.

The CDR3 DNA reads TGTGCCAGCCGGGACGCCTATGGCTACACCTTC. It specifies CASRDAYGYTF. The chain links TRBV19 to TRBJ1-2; D perhaps matches TRBD1 (5 bases). Per germline, CDR1 LNHDA and CDR2 SQIVND (reference sequence). This CDR3 is built from 11 residues. The V and J ends lost 9 bases and 4 bases respectively, with 9 bases between them.

This clonotype was seen more than once but under ten times. This rearrangement joins TRBV28 to TRBJ1-5; D is unclear. Germline CDR1 MDHEN, CDR2 SYDVKM. Trimming left V 5 bases short and J 4 bases short, with 12 bases between. The CDR3 consists of 14 residues. The CDR3 here is CASSPRGRNQPQHF. The CDR3 coding sequence is TGTGCCAGCAGTCCCCGGGGTCGGAATCAGCCCCAGCATTTT. The full variable domain, completed using reference TRBV28 and TRBJ1-5, is DVKVTQSSRYLVKRTGEKVFLECVQDMDHENMFWYRQDPGLGLRLIYFSYDVKMKEKGDIPEGYSVSREKKERFSLILESASTNQTSMYLCASSPRGRNQPQHFGDGTRLSIL.

The sample holds a few counts of this clonotype. The chain carries TRBV3-1 and TRBJ2-3, with TRBD2 matching over 15 bases. Germline CDR1 and CDR2: LGHDT and YNNKEL (reference sequence). This CDR3 spans 20 amino acids. The ends lost 6 bases at V and 1 base at J; junction bases unmatched: 14. DNA for the CDR3: TGTGCCAGCAGGACCCGGACTAGCGGGAGGGCCTGTGATTGCACAGATACGCAGTATTTT. Translating it yields CASRTRTSGRACDCTDTQYF.

The chain joins TRBV4-3 to TRBJ1-3; the match to TRBD1 covers 7 bases. This CDR3 spans 16 amino acids. Germline trimming cut 4 bases from V and 0 bases from J; bases unmatched to any gene: 6. CDR1 is LGHNA and CDR2 is YSLEER in the germline V gene. The CDR3: CASSLATGDSGNTIYF. As DNA, the CDR3 is TGCGCCAGCAGCCTTGCCACAGGGGACTCTGGAAACACCATATATTTT.